The 25 T cell receptor beta chains below come from one sample, sequenced in a study of blood T cells in healthy people across ages. A second PCR of roughly 7 to 11 cycles used a sample-barcoded 5' primer and a J-beta primer mix. TCRdb used MiXCR to reprocess the 5' RACE reads, holding one entry per CDR3 protein. Of around 800,000 distinct CDR3 sequences in the sample, about a quarter were seen once. The same data also contributed to another study, on T cells of mothers and their children.

Specimen: blood. All receptors come from a boy between 10 and 17 years old in good health.

The chain joins TRBV15 to TRBJ2-5; either TRBD1 or TRBD2 may fit D (5 bases each). CDR3 length: 16 amino acids. V gave up 0 bases and J gave up 3 bases, with 14 bases separating them. Per the germline V gene, CDR1 is LNHNV and CDR2 is YYDKDF (reference sequence). The CDR3 DNA sequence: TGTGCCACCAGCAGAGAAGGCGAGGGGCCGAAAGAGACCCAGTACTTC. Protein: CATSREGEGPKETQYF.

The J gene is TRBJ1-2, the V gene TRBV4-1; 8 bases align to TRBD1. The V gene's germline CDR1 is MGHRA and CDR2 YSYEKL. Germline trimming cut 1 base from V and 4 bases from J; bases unmatched to any gene: 20. The CDR3 contains 20 residues. CDR3 sequence reads: CASSQAGGRNPQGASYGYTF. CDR3 sequence (DNA): TGCGCCAGCAGCCAAGCAGGGGGAAGAAACCCGCAGGGGGCTAGCTATGGCTACACCTTC.

This clonotype was observed a few times. The chain uses TRBV5-1 and TRBJ2-7; 8 nucleotides match TRBD2. The CDR3 covers 16 residues. With V trimmed by 0 bases and J by 3 bases, 8 bases remained unmatched. Germline V CDR1 and CDR2: SGHRS, YFSETQ. CDR3 region: CASSLGGLASRYEQYF. The DNA for the CDR3 is TGCGCCAGCAGCTTGGGAGGACTAGCCTCGCGCTACGAGCAGTACTTC.

The chain combines TRBV12-3 or TRBV12-4 with TRBJ2-3; 12 bases are shared with TRBD2. The CDR3 is 14 amino acids. V gave up 7 bases and J gave up 6 bases; unmatched junction bases: 5. The CDR3 DNA reads as TGTGCCAGCATCCCCGGGACTAGCGGGGATACGCAGTATTTT. It yields the protein CASIPGTSGDTQYF.

This clonotype was detected only a few times. This chain uses TRBV2 with TRBJ2-5; D ambiguous. The CDR3 totals 13 residues. Per germline, CDR1 SNHLY and CDR2 FYNNEI. V was pared by 3 bases and J by 1 base, with 6 bases between. CDR3 bases: TGTGCCAGCAGTGACGACGGCCAAGAGACCCAGTACTTC. Protein: CASSDDGQETQYF.

This chain uses TRBV5-1 with TRBJ2-2; weak D call: TRBD2 (5 bases). Germline CDR1 SGHRS, CDR2 YFSETQ. The ends were cut back, 4 bases at V and 5 bases at J, with 12 bases in the middle. The CDR3 extends over 14 amino acids. CDR3 coding DNA: TGCGCCAGCAGCCCCCGGGATCTTACCGGGGAGCTGTTTTTT. Amino acid sequence: CASSPRDLTGELFF.

This chain links TRBV28 with TRBJ1-4, with 8 bases matching TRBD1. The CDR3 is 15 amino acids. After removal of 2 bases from V and 5 bases from J, the junction contained 4 bases not matched to a gene. Germline values: CDR1 MDHEN, CDR2 SYDVKM. The CDR3 sequence is CASSLPQGANEKLFF. DNA of the CDR3: TGTGCCAGCAGTTTACCGCAGGGGGCGAATGAAAAACTGTTTTTT. The variable domain in full, with the rest retrieved from reference TRBV28 and TRBJ1-4, is DVKVTQSSRYLVKRTGEKVFLECVQDMDHENMFWYRQDPGLGLRLIYFSYDVKMKEKGDIPEGYSVSREKKERFSLILESASTNQTSMYLCASSLPQGANEKLFFGSGTQLSVL.

In this sample, this clonotype turned up a few times. The final CDR3 position lacks the conserved phenylalanine or tryptophan, pointing to a likely read error. V usage is TRBV28 and J usage is TRBJ1-1; D remains ambiguous. Trimming took off 7 bases at V and 0 bases at J, with 9 bases between the two ends. CDR1 and CDR2 from the germline V gene are MDHEN and SYDVKM. This CDR3 comprises 13 residues. The CDR3 DNA reads as TGTGCCAGCACCGGGCAGATGAACACTGAAGCTTTCCTT. Encoded protein: CASTGQMNTEAFL.

The chain links TRBV3-1 to TRBJ1-2; D possibly corresponds to TRBD1 (5 bases). Germline loops: CDR1 LGHDT, CDR2 YNNKEL (reference sequence). This CDR3 comprises 14 residues. V dropped 0 bases and J dropped 3 bases, with 8 bases sitting between them. The CDR3 loop reads CASSQEGLDYGYTF. CDR3 DNA sequence: TGTGCCAGCAGCCAAGAGGGACTCGACTATGGCTACACCTTC.

This chain uses TRBV11-2 with TRBJ2-5; D uncertain. Trimming pared 0 bases from V and 9 bases from J, leaving 20 bases between. This CDR3 spans 16 amino acids. CDR1 is SGHAT, CDR2 FQNNGV, per germline. The CDR3 here is CASSLDRPWAAEAQYF. In nucleotides, the CDR3 is TGTGCCAGCAGCTTAGACCGGCCCTGGGCCGCCGAGGCCCAGTACTTC. Together with reference TRBV11-2 and TRBJ2-5, the CDR3 gives the full variable domain: EAGVAQSPRYKIIEKRQSVAFWCNPISGHATLYWYQQILGQGPKLLIQFQNNGVVDDSQLPKDRFSAERLKGVDSTLKIQPAKLEDSAVYLCASSLDRPWAAEAQYFGPGTRLLVL.

V usage is TRBV23-1 and J usage is TRBJ2-3, with 10 bases matching TRBD2. TRBV23-1 is noted as an ORF with a role that remains uncertain. The CDR3 length is 16 residues. The V gene end was trimmed by 3 bases and the J gene end by 1 base; junction bases not matched to a gene: 4. As DNA, the CDR3 is TGCGCCAGCAGTCATAAGCGGGGGGGCCGCACAGATACGCAGTATTTT. As protein: CASSHKRGGRTDTQYF.

The rearrangement joins TRBV6-6 to TRBJ2-7; D is perhaps TRBD2 (5 bases). The CDR3 covers 14 residues. V lost 5 bases and J 1 base, leaving 12 bases between the germline ends. CDR1 is MNHNY and CDR2 is SVGAGI in the germline V gene (reference sequence). The CDR3 protein is CASSQLRGSYEQYF. The CDR3 DNA is TGTGCCAGCAGTCAACTCCGGGGATCCTACGAGCAGTACTTC.

This clonotype was observed a few times. J is TRBJ1-4 and V is TRBV7-8; D is unclear. V gave up 5 bases and J gave up 2 bases, with 12 bases separating them. The CDR3 spans 15 residues. The germline gives CDR1 SGHVS, CDR2 FQNEAQ. The CDR3 DNA reads as TGTGCCAGCAGCGGGCCGAGTGGGACTAATGAAAAACTGTTTTTT. This codes for CASSGPSGTNEKLFF.

This clonotype was counted between two and nine times. The CDR3 loop reads CASSIGLAGEETQYF. The CDR3 region has the DNA TGTGCCAGCAGCATCGGACTAGCGGGGGAAGAGACCCAGTACTTC. The rearrangement uses TRBV5-5 and TRBJ2-5; 13 positions agree with TRBD2. CDR3 size: 15 residues. Germline values: CDR1 SGHKS, CDR2 YYEKEE (reference sequence). The J segment lost 3 bases and the V segment lost 4 bases, leaving 3 bases of the junction unmatched.

This clonotype was recorded a few times. A junction end diverges from the germline sequence, so it may reflect a read error. In nucleotides, the CDR3 is TGCGCCAGCACCTACGGAGGGACTAGCGGTGGATCAGAGCAATTCTTC. Translation: CASTYGGTSGGSEQFF. V gene TRBV5-1 combines with J gene TRBJ2-1, with 11 bases aligning to TRBD2. In germline, CDR1 is SGHRS, CDR2 YFSETQ. The CDR3 is 16 residues long.

This clonotype appeared a single time. The chain uses TRBV6-1 and TRBJ2-3; the D gene is possibly TRBD2 (6 bases). Germline-derived CDR1 and CDR2 are MNHNS and SASEGT. The CDR3 totals 15 residues. Trimming took 4 bases from V and 1 from J, leaving 12 bases between them. The CDR3 nucleotides read TGTGCCAGCAGTGGGAGGGGTGATGGCACAGATACGCAGTATTTT. Translation: CASSGRGDGTDTQYF.

This clonotype appeared a few times. The rearrangement uses TRBV5-1 and TRBJ2-3; D uncertain. Germline V gene data show CDR1 as SGHRS and CDR2 as YFSETQ. The CDR3 is made up of 16 amino acids. V was pared by 4 bases and J by 1 base, with 16 bases between. This chain's CDR3 is CASSNPGSGGTDTQYF. The DNA for the CDR3 is TGCGCCAGCAGCAACCCCGGTAGTGGGGGCACAGATACGCAGTATTTT.

This clonotype was observed once. V gene TRBV5-1 combines with J gene TRBJ1-2, with no clear D. Trimming cost V 0 bases and J 4 bases, with 7 bases left between them. Germline V gives CDR1 SGHRS, CDR2 YFSETQ. This CDR3 spans 13 amino acids. The DNA of the CDR3 is TGCGCCAGCAGCTTGGTTAGTTCCTATGGCTACACCTTC. This sequence encodes CASSLVSSYGYTF.

CDR3 region: CASSVGQGATNEKLFF. CDR3 DNA: TGTGCCAGCAGCGTGGGGCAGGGAGCAACTAATGAAAAACTGTTTTTT. This chain links TRBV9 with TRBJ1-4; possibly TRBD1 for D (5 bases). The CDR3 has 16 residues. Between the trimmed V and J ends, which lost 2 bases and 0 bases, there was a span of 11 bases. The V gene's germline CDR1 is SGDLS and CDR2 YYNGEE.

This chain joins TRBV6-5 and TRBJ1-1; weak D call: TRBD1 (5 bases). Trimming removed 0 bases at V and 5 bases at J, with 16 bases between. Germline-derived CDR1 and CDR2 are MNHEY and SVGAGI. The CDR3 is 16 amino acids. CDR3 nucleotide sequence: TGTGCCAGCAGTTACTCGATGCTGGGGGGAGGGACTGAAGCTTTCTTT. This encodes CASSYSMLGGGTEAFF.

The rearrangement joins TRBV5-1 to TRBJ2-1; D not certain. Deletions cut 7 bases from V and 2 bases from J, with 10 bases between. The CDR3 consists of 13 residues. Germline values: CDR1 SGHRS, CDR2 YFSETQ. CDR3 sequence (DNA): TGCGCCAGCCGAGGATCCACCTACAATGAGCAGTTCTTC. This gives the protein CASRGSTYNEQFF.

CDR3 in amino acids: CASSLAGERGRETQYF. The CDR3 region has the DNA TGTGCCAGCAGCTTAGCGGGAGAACGGGGGAGGGAGACCCAGTACTTC. The V and J genes are TRBV7-2 and TRBJ2-5; a possible D gene is TRBD2 (6 bases). The V end lost 0 bases, the J end lost 5 bases, and 16 bases lay between the germline ends. Germline lookup yields CDR1 SGHTA and CDR2 FQGNSA. The CDR3 loop spans 16 amino acids.

This clonotype showed up just a few times. The genes are TRBV7-9 and TRBJ1-1; TRBD1 is a possible D gene (5 bases). Trimming pared 0 bases from V and 6 bases from J, leaving 11 bases between. The CDR3 is 14 residues long. Per germline, CDR1 SEHNR and CDR2 FQNEAQ (reference sequence). The CDR3 DNA is TGTGCCAGCAGCTTAGCGTACGGGGGGGCTGAAGCTTTCTTT. Protein sequence: CASSLAYGGAEAFF.

The gene calls are TRBV28 and TRBJ2-7; D tentatively reads TRBD1 or TRBD2 (5 bases each). V was clipped by 4 bases and J by 0 bases, with 16 bases between them. The CDR3 length is 16 residues. Germline CDR1 and CDR2: MDHEN and SYDVKM. CDR3 amino acids: CASSSPPRGRSYEQYF. Here the CDR3 DNA reads TGTGCCAGCAGTTCTCCCCCCCGGGGCCGCTCCTACGAGCAGTACTTC.

The table lists this clonotype with a few counts. CDR3 sequence (DNA): TGTGCCAGCAGCTACAGGATTAAAAGGGCTAATGAAAAACTGTTTTTT. This sequence encodes CASSYRIKRANEKLFF. The genes are TRBV11-2 and TRBJ1-4, with D possibly TRBD1 on 5 matching bases. Trimming cost V 4 bases and J 3 bases, with 15 bases left between them. This CDR3 region has 16 residues. CDR1 is SGHAT, CDR2 FQNNGV, per germline.